Presented here are 25 T cell receptor beta chains from one specimen sequenced in a study of PD-1 blockade in classical Hodgkin lymphoma. Described time point: cycle 4 day 1 (C4D1), after 6 weeks of nivolumab. Every patient experienced relapse after autologous stem cell transplantation, and brentuximab vedotin exposure varied. Profiled with immunoSEQ multiplex PCR; TCRdb holds only in-frame clones, not every one. Here the sample spans under 20,000 clones, approximately 80% being singletons. Sample: peripheral blood mononuclear cells (PBMCs), taken before the fourth cycle of nivolumab. The source of these receptors is a human donor with classical Hodgkin lymphoma.

The rearrangement uses TRBV7-2 and TRBJ2-5; possibly TRBD1 or TRBD2 for D (6 bases each). The CDR3 is 14 amino acids. Germline V gene lookup returns CDR1 SGHTA and CDR2 FQGNSA. V was pared by 1 base and J by 5 bases, with 11 bases between. CDR3 in amino acids: CASSLDGGPETQYF. As DNA, the CDR3 is TGTGCCAGCAGCTTAGACGGGGGCCCGGAGACCCAGTACTTC. Using reference TRBV7-2 and TRBJ2-5 for the parts outside the CDR3, the full variable domain is GAGVSQSPSNKVTEKGKDVELRCDPISGHTALYWYRQSLGQGLEFLIYFQGNSAPDKSGLPSDRFSAERTGGSVSTLTIQRTQQEDSAVYLCASSLDGGPETQYFGPGTRLLVL.

The genes are TRBV7-6 and TRBJ2-5; D unclear. V lost 0 bases and J lost 5, with 10 bases in between. CDR3 length equals 14 residues. Germline CDR1 is SGHVS and CDR2 is FNYEAQ. The CDR3 is CASSLAGSGETQYF. CDR3 coding DNA: TGTGCCAGCAGCTTAGCTGGTTCCGGGGAGACCCAGTACTTC.

This rearrangement joins TRBV30 to TRBJ2-1; D may correspond to TRBD1 or TRBD2 (5 bases each). Trimming removed 3 bases from V and 4 bases from J, with 10 bases in between. Looked up from germline, CDR1 is GTSNPN and CDR2 is SVGIG (reference sequence). The CDR3 spans 13 residues. The CDR3 sequence: CAWRWGRYNEQFF. DNA for the CDR3: TGTGCCTGGAGATGGGGGAGATACAATGAGCAGTTCTTC.

The chain uses TRBV5-1 and TRBJ1-2, with a tentative D call TRBD1 (5 bases). This CDR3 is built from 15 residues. The germline V gene has CDR1 SGHRS and CDR2 YFSETQ. Trimming removed 3 bases from V and 0 bases from J, with 12 bases in between. As DNA, the CDR3 is TGCGCCAGCAGCTACGGTGGGGGAGCTAACTATGGCTACACCTTC. Encoded protein: CASSYGGGANYGYTF. The full variable domain, in which reference TRBV5-1 and TRBJ1-2 provide the parts outside the CDR3, is KAGVTQTPRYLIKTRGQQVTLSCSPISGHRSVSWYQQTPGQGLQFLFEYFSETQRNKGNFPGRFSGRQFSNSRSEMNVSTLELGDSALYLCASSYGGGANYGYTFGSGTRLTVV.

V and J are TRBV6-6 and TRBJ1-2; the D is unclear. V lost 0 bases and J 6 bases, leaving 5 bases between the germline ends. Germline CDR1 MNHNY, CDR2 SVGAGI (reference sequence). There are 12 residues in the CDR3. CDR3 residues: CASSYSPDGYTF. CDR3 in DNA: TGTGCCAGCAGTTACTCTCCAGATGGCTACACCTTC.

The chain uses TRBV6-1 and TRBJ2-1; D is unresolved. The CDR3 loop spans 12 amino acids. V was shortened by 2 bases and J by 7 bases, with 6 bases between the two germline ends. CDR1 is MNHNS and CDR2 is SASEGT in the germline V gene. The CDR3 bases are TGTGCCAGCAGTGAACAGGTGAATGAGCAGTTCTTC. Translated: CASSEQVNEQFF.

Judged by abundance, this clone is medium-sized. The J gene is TRBJ1-1, the V gene TRBV29-1, with no clear D. V lost 5 bases to trimming and J lost 4 bases, with 5 bases between them. Per germline, CDR1 SQVTM and CDR2 ANQGSEA. This CDR3 spans 10 amino acids. The CDR3 spells CSVWFTEAFF. CDR3 nucleotide sequence: TGCAGCGTTTGGTTCACTGAAGCTTTCTTT.

This chain links TRBV29-1 with TRBJ2-2, with D possibly matching TRBD2 (6 bases). Germline loops: CDR1 SQVTM, CDR2 ANQGSEA. Trimming removed 7 bases at V and 2 bases at J, with 11 bases between. This CDR3 contains 13 residues. CDR3 bases: TGCAGCGGGCGGGGCGATAACACCGGGGAGCTGTTTTTT. It translates to CSGRGDNTGELFF.

This chain joins TRBV19 and TRBJ2-2; 13 positions match TRBD2. The CDR3 has 16 residues. Per the germline V gene, CDR1 is LNHDA and CDR2 is SQIVND (reference sequence). The junction had 8 bases not matched to a gene; V was cut back by 5 bases and J by 8 bases. In nucleotides, the CDR3 is TGTGCCAGTAGTTTACGGACTAGCGGGAGAAATGGGGAGCTGTTTTTT. Its translation is CASSLRTSGRNGELFF.

The chain recombines TRBV10-3 with TRBJ2-5; 14 nucleotides match TRBD2. The CDR3 length is 15 residues. With V trimmed by 5 bases and J by 4 bases, 3 bases remained unmatched. Per the germline V gene, CDR1 is ENHRY and CDR2 is SYGVKD. This chain's CDR3 is CAISTGTSGRETQYF. CDR3 DNA sequence: TGTGCCATCAGTACCGGGACTAGCGGGAGAGAGACCCAGTACTTC.

The V gene is TRBV27, the J gene TRBJ2-2; 7 positions agree with TRBD1. The trim removed 4 bases at V and 4 bases at J, leaving 9 bases unmatched. The CDR3 contains 16 residues. CDR1 is MNHEY, CDR2 SMNVEV, per germline (reference sequence). CDR3 nucleotide sequence: TGTGCCAGCAGTTCCCAACAGGGGCGCGGCACCGGGGAGCTGTTTTTT. As protein: CASSSQQGRGTGELFF.

The chain links TRBV6-6 to TRBJ2-2, with a tentative D call TRBD1 (5 bases). V was clipped by 6 bases and J by 6 bases, with 11 bases between them. Germline V gives CDR1 MNHNY, CDR2 SVGAGI (reference sequence). The CDR3 loop spans 13 amino acids. The CDR3 nucleotides read TGTGCCAGCAGCTCAGGGTGGGCCGGGGAGCTGTTTTTT. It yields the protein CASSSGWAGELFF.

The chain couples TRBV29-1 to TRBJ2-7; D assignment may be TRBD1 or TRBD2 (7 bases each). There are 14 residues in the CDR3. The V end lost 4 bases, the J end lost 5 bases, and 18 bases lay between the germline ends. Germline V gene sequence: CDR1 SQVTM, CDR2 ANQGSEA. CDR3 sequence reads: CSVGGRGGIDEQYF. For the CDR3, the DNA is TGCAGCGTTGGAGGCAGGGGGGGAATCGACGAGCAGTACTTC.

The V gene is TRBV19, the J gene TRBJ2-3; 11 bases align to TRBD2. Trimming cost V 3 bases and J 2 bases; bases outside gene matches: 7. Per the germline V gene, CDR1 is LNHDA and CDR2 is SQIVND (reference sequence). The CDR3 spans 17 residues. CDR3 residues: CASSILRLAGSTDTQYF. DNA for the CDR3: TGTGCCAGTAGTATCCTGAGACTAGCGGGGTCCACAGATACGCAGTATTTT.

The chain uses TRBV4-1 and TRBJ2-7; 9 positions agree with TRBD2. The germline V gene has CDR1 MGHRA and CDR2 YSYEKL. The CDR3 is 16 amino acids. V was pared by 0 bases and J by 0 bases, with 3 bases of the junction left unmatched. The CDR3 DNA is TGCGCCAGCAGCCAAGATCCTAGCGGGGACTCCTACGAGCAGTACTTC. Translated, it gives CASSQDPSGDSYEQYF.

This rearrangement joins TRBV6-9 to TRBJ2-1; D uncertain. The CDR3 consists of 15 residues. Trimming stripped 2 bases from V and 7 bases from J, with 15 bases between. The V gene's germline CDR1 is MNHGY and CDR2 SVAAGI. For the CDR3, the DNA is TGTGCCAGCAGTTATCTTTTGTCTCCGACTAATGAGCAGTTCTTC. It codes for CASSYLLSPTNEQFF.

A single count supports this clone. The chain uses TRBV7-7 and TRBJ2-4; D uncertain. Germline V gives CDR1 SSHAT, CDR2 FNYEAQ (reference sequence). V lost 2 bases and J 7 bases, leaving 0 bases between the germline ends. The CDR3 totals 10 residues. Here the CDR3 DNA reads TGTGCCAGCAGCTTAAACATTCAGTACTTC. This codes for CASSLNIQYF.

The V call is TRBV29-1, the J call TRBJ2-5; 8 bases line up with TRBD1. Germline V gives CDR1 SQVTM, CDR2 ANQGSEA. There are 15 residues in the CDR3. With V trimmed by 3 bases and J by 2 bases, 8 bases remained unmatched. The CDR3: CSVEGTGDSQETQYF. CDR3 in DNA: TGCAGCGTTGAGGGGACAGGAGACTCACAAGAGACCCAGTACTTC.

This clone was recorded once. The rearrangement joins TRBV7-9 to TRBJ1-1; tentatively, D is TRBD1 (5 bases). Germline CDR1 reads SEHNR; CDR2 reads FQNEAQ (reference sequence). The V end was cut by 7 bases, the J end by 4 bases, with 19 bases between. The CDR3 spans 15 residues. The CDR3 nucleotides read TGTGCCAGCACCTTCAATACAGGTAAAGGCACTGAAGCTTTCTTT. This encodes CASTFNTGKGTEAFF.

V usage is TRBV6-1 and J usage is TRBJ2-3, with TRBD2 identical over 10 bases. With 6 bases clipped from V and 6 bases from J, the junction kept 9 bases outside the gene matches. The CDR3 is 15 amino acids. Per germline, CDR1 MNHNS and CDR2 SASEGT. This chain's CDR3 is CASRPQAGGSDTQYF. DNA of the CDR3: TGTGCCAGCAGGCCCCAAGCGGGGGGGTCCGATACGCAGTATTTT.

V is TRBV9 and J is TRBJ2-2; TRBD2 matches 10 bases. The CDR3 has 18 amino acids. V was clipped by 0 bases and J by 0 bases; unmatched bases: 5. Germline lookup yields CDR1 SGDLS and CDR2 YYNGEE. CDR3 DNA sequence: TGTGCCAGCAGCGTAGTTCCAGCGGGGGGGCCGAACACCGGGGAGCTGTTTTTT. Translation gives CASSVVPAGGPNTGELFF. Full variable domain (missing parts from reference TRBV9 and TRBJ2-2): DSGVTQTPKHLITATGQRVTLRCSPRSGDLSVYWYQQSLDQGLQFLIQYYNGEERAKGNILERFSAQQFPDLHSELNLSSLELGDSALYFCASSVVPAGGPNTGELFFGEGSRLTVL.

This clone is classed as medium-sized (0.01 to 0.1%). This rearrangement joins TRBV19 to TRBJ2-1, with 12 bases matching TRBD1. Germline V CDR1 and CDR2: LNHDA, SQIVND (reference sequence). With V trimmed by 4 bases and J by 14 bases, 3 bases remained unmatched. The CDR3 spans 12 residues. The chain's CDR3 is CASSRDRGPEFF. The CDR3 nucleotides read TGTGCCAGTAGTAGGGACAGGGGGCCGGAGTTCTTC. Together with reference TRBV19 and TRBJ2-1, the CDR3 gives the full variable domain: DGGITQSPKYLFRKEGQNVTLSCEQNLNHDAMYWYRQDPGQGLRLIYYSQIVNDFQKGDIAEGYSVSREKKESFPLTVTSAQKNPTAFYLCASSRDRGPEFFGPGTRLTVL.

The chain employs TRBV7-3 and TRBJ1-1; a weak D match, TRBD1 (6 bases). This CDR3 has 14 residues. V lost 5 bases and J lost 7, with 17 bases in between. Germline assignment: CDR1 SGHTA and CDR2 FQGTGA. The CDR3 DNA reads TGTGCCAGCAGCCAGGACAGACTCGAAAGTGAAGCTTTCTTT. Its translation: CASSQDRLESEAFF.

V usage is TRBV5-6 and J usage is TRBJ1-1; the D is unclear. This CDR3 contains 16 residues. V dropped 0 bases and J dropped 1 base, with 13 bases sitting between them. Germline values: CDR1 SGHDT, CDR2 YYEEEE. The CDR3 spells CASSLGLANANTEAFF. DNA of the CDR3: TGTGCCAGCAGCTTGGGGCTGGCCAATGCGAACACTGAAGCTTTCTTT.

The chain couples TRBV6-6 to TRBJ2-7; the D is unclear. The germline V and J ends were trimmed by 2 bases and 4 bases, with 3 bases remaining between them. Germline CDR1 reads MNHNY; CDR2 reads SVGAGI (reference sequence). The CDR3 length is 11 residues. CDR3 DNA: TGTGCCAGCAGTTACGTATACGAGCAGTACTTC. Translating it yields CASSYVYEQYF.